These 3 T cell receptor beta chains originate from one sample sequenced in a study of CD8+CD57+ T cells in acquired aplastic anemia. Before being chosen for sequencing, patients had shown CD8+CD57+ cell expansion by flow cytometry. The study profiled TCR beta VDJ and CDR3 using genomic DNA as template. TCRdb re-derived calls from the reads in MiXCR, one entry per CDR3 protein. This sample yields under 200,000 distinct CDR3 sequences, of which over 70% are seen a single time; 35% to 60% belongs to the top ten. Sequenced input: sorted CD4+, CD8+, or CD8+CD57+ T cells (not recorded which) from PBMCs. The source is a human donor with aplastic anemia.

The V gene is TRBV7-2, the J gene TRBJ2-7; D perhaps matches TRBD2 (5 bases). Trimming took 1 base from V and 2 from J, leaving 15 bases between them. Germline CDR1 and CDR2: SGHTA and FQGNSA. This CDR3 has 16 amino acids. CDR3 amino acids: CASSLVAGSIAYEQYF. The CDR3 nucleotides are TGTGCCAGCAGCTTAGTGGCGGGCTCAATTGCCTACGAGCAGTACTTC.

This chain uses TRBV7-9 with TRBJ2-2; TRBD2 matches 7 bases. The V segment lost 3 bases and the J segment 5 bases; nucleotides outside the gene matches: 15. Germline lookup yields CDR1 SEHNR and CDR2 FQNEAQ (reference sequence). CDR3 length: 18 residues. CDR3 loop: CASSFRASGSSGTGELFF. The CDR3, as DNA: TGTGCCAGCAGCTTCCGGGCTAGCGGAAGTTCCGGTACCGGGGAGCTGTTTTTT.

This clonotype was picked up one time. The rearrangement links TRBV4-3 to TRBJ2-7; no clear D. Per the germline V gene, CDR1 is LGHNA and CDR2 is YSLEER. Trimming shortened V by 1 base and J by 1 base, and 5 bases separated the two germline ends. The CDR3 consists of 13 residues. Here the CDR3 DNA reads TGCGCCAGCAGCCAAGTACCTTCCTACGAGCAGTACTTC. This translates into CASSQVPSYEQYF.